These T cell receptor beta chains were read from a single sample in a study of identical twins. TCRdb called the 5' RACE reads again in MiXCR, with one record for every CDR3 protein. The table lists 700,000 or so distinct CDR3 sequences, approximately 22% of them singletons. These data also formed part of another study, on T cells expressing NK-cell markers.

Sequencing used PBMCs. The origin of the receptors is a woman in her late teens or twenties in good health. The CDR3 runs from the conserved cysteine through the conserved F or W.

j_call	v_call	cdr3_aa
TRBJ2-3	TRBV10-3	CATFGTSGFDYTDTQYF
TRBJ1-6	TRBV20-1	CSARDQGRTGRFGSPLHF
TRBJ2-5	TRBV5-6	CASSPTSVQETQYF
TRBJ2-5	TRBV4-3	CASSQGHGRAGETQYF
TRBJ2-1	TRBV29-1	CSVEERGYNEQFF
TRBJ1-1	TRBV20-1	CSATREGANTEAFF
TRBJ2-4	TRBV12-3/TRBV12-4	CASSSGLTLAKNIQYF
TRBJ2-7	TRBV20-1	CSAGTSEEQYF
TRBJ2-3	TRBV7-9	CASSLNRATDTQYF
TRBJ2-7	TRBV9	CASSEGGQGTYEQYF
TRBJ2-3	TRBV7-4	CASSLRPGDGTDTQYF
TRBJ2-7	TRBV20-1	CSAREPAGGYEQYF